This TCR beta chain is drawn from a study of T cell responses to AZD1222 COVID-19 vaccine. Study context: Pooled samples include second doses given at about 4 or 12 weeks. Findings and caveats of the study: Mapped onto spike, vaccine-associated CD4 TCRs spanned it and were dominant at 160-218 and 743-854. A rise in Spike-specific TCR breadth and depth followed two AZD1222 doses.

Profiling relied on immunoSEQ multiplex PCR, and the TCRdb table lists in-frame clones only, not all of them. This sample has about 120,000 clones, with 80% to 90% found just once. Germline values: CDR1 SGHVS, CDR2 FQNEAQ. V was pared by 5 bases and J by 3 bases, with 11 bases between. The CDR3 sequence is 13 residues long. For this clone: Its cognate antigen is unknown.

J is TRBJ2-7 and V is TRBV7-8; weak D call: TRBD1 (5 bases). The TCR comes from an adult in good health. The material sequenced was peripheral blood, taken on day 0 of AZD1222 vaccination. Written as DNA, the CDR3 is TGTGCCAGCAGCGAGGACACTCTCTACGAGCAGTACTTC. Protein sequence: CASSEDTLYEQYF.